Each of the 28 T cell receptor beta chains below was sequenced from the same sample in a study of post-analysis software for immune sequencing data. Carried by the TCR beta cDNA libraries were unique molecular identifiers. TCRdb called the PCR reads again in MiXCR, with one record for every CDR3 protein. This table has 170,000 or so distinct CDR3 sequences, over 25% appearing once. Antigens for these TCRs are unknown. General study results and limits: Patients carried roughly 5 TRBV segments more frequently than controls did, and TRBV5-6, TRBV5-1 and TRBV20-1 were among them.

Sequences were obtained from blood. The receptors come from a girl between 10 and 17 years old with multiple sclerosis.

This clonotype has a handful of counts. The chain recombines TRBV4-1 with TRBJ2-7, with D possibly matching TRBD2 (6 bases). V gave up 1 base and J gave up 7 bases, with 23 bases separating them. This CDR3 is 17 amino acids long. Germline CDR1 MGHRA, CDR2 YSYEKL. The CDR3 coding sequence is TGCGCCAGCAGCCAAGTGACCGGGACTTACGCCCTCGGTGAGCAGTACTTC. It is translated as CASSQVTGTYALGEQYF.

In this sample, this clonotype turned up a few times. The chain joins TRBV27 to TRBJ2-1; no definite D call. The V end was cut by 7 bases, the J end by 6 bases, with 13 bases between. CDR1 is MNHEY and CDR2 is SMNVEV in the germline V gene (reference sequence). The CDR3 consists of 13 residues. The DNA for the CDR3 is TGTGCCAGCACCCTAGGGTCTTCCAATGAGCAGTTCTTC. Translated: CASTLGSSNEQFF.

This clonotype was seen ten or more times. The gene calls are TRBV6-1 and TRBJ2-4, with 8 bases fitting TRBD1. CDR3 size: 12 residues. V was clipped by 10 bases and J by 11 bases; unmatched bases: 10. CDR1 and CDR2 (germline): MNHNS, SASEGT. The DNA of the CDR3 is TGTGCCACCAGAGAACCAGGGGGCCTTCAGTACTTC. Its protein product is CATREPGGLQYF.

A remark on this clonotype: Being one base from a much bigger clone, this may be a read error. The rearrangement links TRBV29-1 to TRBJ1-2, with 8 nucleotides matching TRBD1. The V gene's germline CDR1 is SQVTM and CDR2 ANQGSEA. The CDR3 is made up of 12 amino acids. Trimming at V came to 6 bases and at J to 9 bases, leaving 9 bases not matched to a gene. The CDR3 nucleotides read TGCAGCGTGGGTGGACAGGGACATAGCTACACCTTC. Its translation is CSVGGQGHSYTF.

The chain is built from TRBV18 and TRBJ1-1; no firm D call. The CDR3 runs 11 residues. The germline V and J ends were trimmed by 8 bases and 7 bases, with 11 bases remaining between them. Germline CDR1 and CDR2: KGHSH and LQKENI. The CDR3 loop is CASTGWNEAFF. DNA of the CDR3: TGTGCCAGCACCGGGTGGAATGAAGCTTTCTTT. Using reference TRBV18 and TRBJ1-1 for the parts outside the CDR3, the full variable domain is NAGVMQNPRHLVRRRGQEARLRCSPMKGHSHVYWYRQLPEEGLKFMVYLQKENIIDESGMPKERFSAEFPKEGPSILRIQQVVRGDSAAYFCASTGWNEAFFGQGTRLTVV.

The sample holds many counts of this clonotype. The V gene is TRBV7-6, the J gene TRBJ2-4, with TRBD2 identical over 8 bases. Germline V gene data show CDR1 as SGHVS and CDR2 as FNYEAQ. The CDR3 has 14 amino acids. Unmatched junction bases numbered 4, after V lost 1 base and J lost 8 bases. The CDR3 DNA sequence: TGTGCCAGCAGCTTAGGAGCGGGAGCGGACATTCAGTACTTC. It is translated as CASSLGAGADIQYF.

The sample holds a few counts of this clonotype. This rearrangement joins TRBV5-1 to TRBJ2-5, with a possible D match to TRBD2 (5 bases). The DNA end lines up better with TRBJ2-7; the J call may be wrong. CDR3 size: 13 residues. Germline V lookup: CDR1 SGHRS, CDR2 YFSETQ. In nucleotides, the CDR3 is TGCGCCAGCTCCGTGGGGAGTATGGTCGAGCAGTACTTC. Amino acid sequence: CASSVGSMVEQYF.

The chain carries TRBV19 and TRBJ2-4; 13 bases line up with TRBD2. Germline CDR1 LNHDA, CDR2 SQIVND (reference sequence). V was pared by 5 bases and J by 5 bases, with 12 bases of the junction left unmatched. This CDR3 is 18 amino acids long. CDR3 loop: CASSRQINGLAGENIQYF. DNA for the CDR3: TGTGCCAGTAGTCGCCAGATAAACGGACTAGCGGGAGAAAACATTCAGTACTTC.

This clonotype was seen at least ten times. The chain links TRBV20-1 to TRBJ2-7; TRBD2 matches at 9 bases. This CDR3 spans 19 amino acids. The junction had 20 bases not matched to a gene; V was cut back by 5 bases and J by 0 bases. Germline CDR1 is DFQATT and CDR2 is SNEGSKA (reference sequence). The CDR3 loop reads CSAPVGGGRAWPSSYEQYF. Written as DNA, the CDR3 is TGCAGTGCTCCCGTGGGGGGCGGGAGGGCCTGGCCAAGCTCCTACGAGCAGTACTTC.

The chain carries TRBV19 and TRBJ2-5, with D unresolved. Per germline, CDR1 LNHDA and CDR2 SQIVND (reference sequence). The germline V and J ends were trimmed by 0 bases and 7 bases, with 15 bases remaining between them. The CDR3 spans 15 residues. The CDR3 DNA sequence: TGTGCCAGTAGTATAGATCTGGTAGGGTCAGGGACCCAGTACTTC. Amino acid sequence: CASSIDLVGSGTQYF.

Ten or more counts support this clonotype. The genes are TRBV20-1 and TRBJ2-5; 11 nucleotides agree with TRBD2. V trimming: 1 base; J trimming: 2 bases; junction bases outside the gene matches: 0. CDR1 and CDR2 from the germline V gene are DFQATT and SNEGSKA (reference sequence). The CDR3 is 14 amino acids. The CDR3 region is CSARGTSGQETQYF. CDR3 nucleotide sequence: TGCAGTGCTAGAGGGACTAGCGGGCAAGAGACCCAGTACTTC.

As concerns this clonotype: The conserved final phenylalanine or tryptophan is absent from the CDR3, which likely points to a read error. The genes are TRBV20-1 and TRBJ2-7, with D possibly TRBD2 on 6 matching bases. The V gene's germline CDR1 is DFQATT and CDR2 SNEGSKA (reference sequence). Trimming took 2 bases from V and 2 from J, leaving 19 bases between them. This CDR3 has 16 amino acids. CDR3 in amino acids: CSARSSRRDFAYEQYL. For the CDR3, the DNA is TGCAGTGCTAGAAGTTCTCGTCGGGACTTTGCCTACGAGCAGTACCTC.

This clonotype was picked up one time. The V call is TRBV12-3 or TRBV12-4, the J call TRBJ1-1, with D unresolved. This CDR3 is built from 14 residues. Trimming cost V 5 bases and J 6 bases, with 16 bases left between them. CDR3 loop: CASSPVTPHAEAFF. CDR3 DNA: TGTGCCAGCAGTCCCGTTACCCCCCACGCTGAAGCTTTCTTT.

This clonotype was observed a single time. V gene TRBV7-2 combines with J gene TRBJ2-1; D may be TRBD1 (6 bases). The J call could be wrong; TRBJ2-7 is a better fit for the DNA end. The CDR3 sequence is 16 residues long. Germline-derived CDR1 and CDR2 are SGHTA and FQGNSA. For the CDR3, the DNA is TGTGCCAGCAGCGATAGGACAGTTAGCTCCTACAATGAGCAGTACTTC. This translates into CASSDRTVSSYNEQYF.

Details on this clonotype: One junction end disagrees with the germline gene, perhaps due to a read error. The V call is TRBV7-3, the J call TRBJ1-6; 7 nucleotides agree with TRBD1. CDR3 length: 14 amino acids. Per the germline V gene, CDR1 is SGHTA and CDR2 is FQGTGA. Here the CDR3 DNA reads TGTGCCAGCAGCCTAACAGGGGTGGCTTCACCCCTCCACTTT. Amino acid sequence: CASSLTGVASPLHF.

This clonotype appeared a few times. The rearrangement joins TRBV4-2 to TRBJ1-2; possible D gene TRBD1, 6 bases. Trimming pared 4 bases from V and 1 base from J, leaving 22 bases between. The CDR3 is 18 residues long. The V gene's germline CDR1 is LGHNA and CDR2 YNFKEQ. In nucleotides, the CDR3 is TGTGCCAGCAGCCGACGGACGATCCGGGGGCGCAGTAACTATGGCTACACCTTC. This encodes CASSRRTIRGRSNYGYTF.

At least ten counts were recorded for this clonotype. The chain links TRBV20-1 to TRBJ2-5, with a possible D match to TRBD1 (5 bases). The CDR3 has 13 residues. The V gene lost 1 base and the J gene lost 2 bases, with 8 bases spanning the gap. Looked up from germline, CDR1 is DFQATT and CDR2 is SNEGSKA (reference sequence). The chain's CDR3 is CSARGTLQETQYF. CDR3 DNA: TGCAGTGCTAGAGGGACACTGCAAGAGACCCAGTACTTC.

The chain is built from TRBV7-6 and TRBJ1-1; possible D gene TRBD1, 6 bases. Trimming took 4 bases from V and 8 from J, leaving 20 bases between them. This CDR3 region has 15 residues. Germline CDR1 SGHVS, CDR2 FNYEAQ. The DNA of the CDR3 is TGTGCCAGCAGCTCGCCAGGACTTTTGAGGGGGGAAGCTTTCTTT. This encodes CASSSPGLLRGEAFF.

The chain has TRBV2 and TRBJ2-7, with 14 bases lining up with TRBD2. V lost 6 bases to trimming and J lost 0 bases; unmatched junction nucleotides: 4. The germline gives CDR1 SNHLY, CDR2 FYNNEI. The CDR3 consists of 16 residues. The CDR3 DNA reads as TGTGCCAGCAGGGGGGGGACTAGCGGGGGCTCCTACGAGCAGTACTTC. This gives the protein CASRGGTSGGSYEQYF.

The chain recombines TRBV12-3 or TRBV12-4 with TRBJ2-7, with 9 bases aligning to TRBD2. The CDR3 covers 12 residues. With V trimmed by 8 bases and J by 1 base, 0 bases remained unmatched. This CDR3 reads CASAGGSYEQYF. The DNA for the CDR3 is TGTGCCAGCGCGGGAGGGTCCTACGAGCAGTACTTC.

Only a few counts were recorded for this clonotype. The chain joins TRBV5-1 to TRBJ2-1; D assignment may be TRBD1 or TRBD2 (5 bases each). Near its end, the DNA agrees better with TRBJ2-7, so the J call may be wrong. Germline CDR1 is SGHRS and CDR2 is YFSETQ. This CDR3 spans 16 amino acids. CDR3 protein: CASSQGVDFSYNEQYF. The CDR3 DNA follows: TGCGCCAGCAGCCAGGGAGTCGACTTCTCCTACAATGAGCAGTACTTC.

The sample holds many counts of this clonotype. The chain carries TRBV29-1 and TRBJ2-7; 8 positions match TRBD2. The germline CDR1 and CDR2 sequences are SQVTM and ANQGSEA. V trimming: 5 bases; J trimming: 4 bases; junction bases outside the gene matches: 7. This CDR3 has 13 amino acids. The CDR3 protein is CSVSGTRGYEQYF. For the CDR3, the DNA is TGCAGCGTTTCTGGGACTAGAGGGTACGAGCAGTACTTC.

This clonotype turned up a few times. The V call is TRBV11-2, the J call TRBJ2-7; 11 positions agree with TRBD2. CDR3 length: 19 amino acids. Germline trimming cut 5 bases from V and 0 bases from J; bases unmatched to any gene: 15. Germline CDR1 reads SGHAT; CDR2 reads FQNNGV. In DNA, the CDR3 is TGTGCCAGCAGCCTGTACCTGGGACTAGCGGCTACGCCCTCCTACGAGCAGTACTTC. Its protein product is CASSLYLGLAATPSYEQYF.

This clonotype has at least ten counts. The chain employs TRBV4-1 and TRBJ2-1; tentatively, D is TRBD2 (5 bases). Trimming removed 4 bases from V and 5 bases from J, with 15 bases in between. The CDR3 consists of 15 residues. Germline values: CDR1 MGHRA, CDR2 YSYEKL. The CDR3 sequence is CASSRMRESHNEQFF. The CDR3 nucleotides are TGCGCCAGCAGCCGGATGAGGGAGTCGCACAATGAGCAGTTCTTC.

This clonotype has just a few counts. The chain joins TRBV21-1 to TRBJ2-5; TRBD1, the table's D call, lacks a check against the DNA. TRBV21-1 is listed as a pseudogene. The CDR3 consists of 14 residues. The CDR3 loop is CASTLPLVAETQYF. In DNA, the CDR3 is TGTGCCAGCACCCTTCCCCTCGTAGCGGAGACCCAGTACTTC.

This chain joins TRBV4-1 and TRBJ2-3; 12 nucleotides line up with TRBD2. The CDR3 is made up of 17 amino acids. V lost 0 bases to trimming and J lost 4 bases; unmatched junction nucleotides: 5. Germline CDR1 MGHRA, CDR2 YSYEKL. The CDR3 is CASSQDLAGGLADTQYF. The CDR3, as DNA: TGCGCCAGCAGCCAAGACCTAGCGGGGGGGCTCGCAGATACGCAGTATTTT.

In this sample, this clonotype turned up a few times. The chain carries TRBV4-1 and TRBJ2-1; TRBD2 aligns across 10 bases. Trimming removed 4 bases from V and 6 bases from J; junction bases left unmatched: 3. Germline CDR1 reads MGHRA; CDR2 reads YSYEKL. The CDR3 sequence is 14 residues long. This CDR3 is CASSPPSGSNEQFF. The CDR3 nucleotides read TGCGCCAGCAGCCCGCCTAGCGGGAGCAATGAGCAGTTCTTC.

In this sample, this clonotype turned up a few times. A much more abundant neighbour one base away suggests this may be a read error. The CDR3 region has the DNA TGCGCCAGCAGCTTACTAGCGGGTAGCTCCTACGGGCAGTACTTC. Translated, it gives CASSLLAGSSYGQYF. The rearrangement uses TRBV5-1 and TRBJ2-7; 9 nucleotides match TRBD2. The V gene's germline CDR1 is SGHRS and CDR2 YFSETQ. CDR3 length: 15 residues.